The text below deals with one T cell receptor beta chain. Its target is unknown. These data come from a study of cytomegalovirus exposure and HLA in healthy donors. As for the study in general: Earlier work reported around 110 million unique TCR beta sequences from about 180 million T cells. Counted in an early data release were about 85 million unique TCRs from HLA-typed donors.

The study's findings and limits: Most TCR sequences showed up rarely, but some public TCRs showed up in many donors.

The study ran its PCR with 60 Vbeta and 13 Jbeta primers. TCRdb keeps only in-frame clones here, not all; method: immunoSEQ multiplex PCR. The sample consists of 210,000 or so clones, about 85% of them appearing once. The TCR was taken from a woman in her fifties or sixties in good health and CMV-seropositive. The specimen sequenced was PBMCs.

CDR3 nucleotide sequence: TGTGCCAGCAGCTCGGACAGGCTTAAGGGGGCCCTCCACTTT. As protein: CASSSDRLKGALHF. J is TRBJ1-6 and V is TRBV6-5; TRBD1 agrees at 7 bases. Germline CDR1 and CDR2: MNHEY and SVGAGI. Trimming cost V 6 bases and J 14 bases; bases outside gene matches: 13. The CDR3 is made up of 14 amino acids.